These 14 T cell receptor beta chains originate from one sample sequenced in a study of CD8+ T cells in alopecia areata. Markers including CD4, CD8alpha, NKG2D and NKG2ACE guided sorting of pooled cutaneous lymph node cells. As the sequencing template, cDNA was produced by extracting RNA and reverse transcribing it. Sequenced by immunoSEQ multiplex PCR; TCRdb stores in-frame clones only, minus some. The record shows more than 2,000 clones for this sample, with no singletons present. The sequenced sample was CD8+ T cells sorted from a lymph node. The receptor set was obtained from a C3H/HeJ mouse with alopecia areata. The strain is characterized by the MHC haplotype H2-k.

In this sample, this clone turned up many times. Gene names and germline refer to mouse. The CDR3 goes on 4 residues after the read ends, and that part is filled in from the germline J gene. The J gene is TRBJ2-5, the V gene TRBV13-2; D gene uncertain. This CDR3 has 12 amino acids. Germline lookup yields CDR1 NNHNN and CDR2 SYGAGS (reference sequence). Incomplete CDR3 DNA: TGTGCCAGCGGTGATGAGGGAGAC. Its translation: CASGDEGD. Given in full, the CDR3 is CASGDEGDTQYF.

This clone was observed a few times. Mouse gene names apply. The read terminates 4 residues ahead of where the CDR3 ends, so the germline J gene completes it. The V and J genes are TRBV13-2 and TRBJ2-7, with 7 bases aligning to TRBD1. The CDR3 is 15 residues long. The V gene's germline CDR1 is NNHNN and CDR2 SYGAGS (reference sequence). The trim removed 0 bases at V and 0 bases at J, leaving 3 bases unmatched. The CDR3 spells CASGDAPGGSYEQYF. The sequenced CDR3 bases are TGTGCCAGCGGTGATGCACCAGGGGGCTCCTAT.

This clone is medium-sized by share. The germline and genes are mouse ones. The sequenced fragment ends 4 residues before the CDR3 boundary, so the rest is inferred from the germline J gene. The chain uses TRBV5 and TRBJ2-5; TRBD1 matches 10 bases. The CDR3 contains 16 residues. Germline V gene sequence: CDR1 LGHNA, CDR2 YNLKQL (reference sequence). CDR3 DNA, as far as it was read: TGTGCCAGCAGCCAAGATAGGGACAGGGGACGGGAC. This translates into CASSQDRDRGRD. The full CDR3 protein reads CASSQDRDRGRDTQYF.

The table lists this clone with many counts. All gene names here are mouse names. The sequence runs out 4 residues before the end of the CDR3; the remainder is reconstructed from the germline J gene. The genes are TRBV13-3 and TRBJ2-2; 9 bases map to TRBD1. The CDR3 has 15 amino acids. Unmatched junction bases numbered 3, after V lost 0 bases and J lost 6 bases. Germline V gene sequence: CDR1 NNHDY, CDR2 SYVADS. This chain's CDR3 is CASSDAGTGPGQLYF. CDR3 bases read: TGTGCCAGCAGTGATGCTGGGACAGGGCCCGGG.

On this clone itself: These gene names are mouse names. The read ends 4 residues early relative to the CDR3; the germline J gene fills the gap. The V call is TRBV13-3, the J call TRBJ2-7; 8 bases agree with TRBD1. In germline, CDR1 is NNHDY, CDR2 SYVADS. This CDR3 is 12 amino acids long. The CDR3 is CASSGQGYEQYF. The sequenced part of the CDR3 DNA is TGTGCCAGCAGTGGACAGGGGTAT.

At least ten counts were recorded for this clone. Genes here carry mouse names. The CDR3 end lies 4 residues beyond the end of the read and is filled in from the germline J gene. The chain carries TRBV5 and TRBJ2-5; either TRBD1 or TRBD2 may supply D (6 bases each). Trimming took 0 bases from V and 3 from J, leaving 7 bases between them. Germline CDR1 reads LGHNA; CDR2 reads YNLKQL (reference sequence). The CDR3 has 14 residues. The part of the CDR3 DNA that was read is TGTGCCAGCAGCCAAGAGGGGGCGCAAGAC. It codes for CASSQEGAQD. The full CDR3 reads CASSQEGAQDTQYF.

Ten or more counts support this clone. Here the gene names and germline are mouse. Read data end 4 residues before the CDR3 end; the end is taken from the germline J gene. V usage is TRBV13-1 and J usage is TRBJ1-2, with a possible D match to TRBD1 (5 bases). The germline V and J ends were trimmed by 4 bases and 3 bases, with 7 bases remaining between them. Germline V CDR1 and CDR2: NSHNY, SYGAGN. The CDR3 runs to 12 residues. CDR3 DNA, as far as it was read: TGTGCCAGCAGTCTACAGGACTCC. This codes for CASSLQDS. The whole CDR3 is CASSLQDSDYTF.

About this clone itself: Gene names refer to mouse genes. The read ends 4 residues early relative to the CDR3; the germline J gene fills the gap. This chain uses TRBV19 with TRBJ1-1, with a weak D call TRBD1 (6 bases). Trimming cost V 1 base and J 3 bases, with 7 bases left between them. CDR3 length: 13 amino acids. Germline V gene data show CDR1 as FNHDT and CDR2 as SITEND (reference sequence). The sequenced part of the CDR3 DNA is TGTGCCAGCAGTATAAGGGGGTACACA. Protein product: CASSIRGYT. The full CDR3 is CASSIRGYTEVFF.

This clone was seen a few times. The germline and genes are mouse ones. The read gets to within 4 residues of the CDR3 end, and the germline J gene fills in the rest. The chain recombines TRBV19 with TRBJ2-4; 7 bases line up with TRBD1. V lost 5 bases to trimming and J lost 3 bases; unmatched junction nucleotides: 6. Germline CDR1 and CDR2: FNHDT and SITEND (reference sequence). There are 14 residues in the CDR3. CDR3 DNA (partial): TGTGCCAGCAGCCCAGACAGGGCCCAAAAC. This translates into CASSPDRAQN. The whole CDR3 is CASSPDRAQNTLYF.

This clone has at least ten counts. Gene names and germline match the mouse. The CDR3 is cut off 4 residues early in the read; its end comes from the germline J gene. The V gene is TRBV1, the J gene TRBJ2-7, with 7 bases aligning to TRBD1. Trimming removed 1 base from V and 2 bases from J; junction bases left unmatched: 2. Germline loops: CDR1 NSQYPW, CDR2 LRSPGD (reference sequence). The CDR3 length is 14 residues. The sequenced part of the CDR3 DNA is TGCACCTGCAGTGCAGGACAGGGCCCCTAT. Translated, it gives CTCSAGQGPY. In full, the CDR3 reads CTCSAGQGPYEQYF.

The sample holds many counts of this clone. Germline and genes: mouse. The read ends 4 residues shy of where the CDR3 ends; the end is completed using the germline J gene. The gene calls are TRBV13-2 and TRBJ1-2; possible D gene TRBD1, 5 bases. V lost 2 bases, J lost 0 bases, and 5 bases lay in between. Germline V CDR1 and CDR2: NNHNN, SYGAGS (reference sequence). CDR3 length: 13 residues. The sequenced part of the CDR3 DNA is TGTGCCAGCGGTGAACAGGCAAACTCC. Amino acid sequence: CASGEQANS. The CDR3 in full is CASGEQANSDYTF.

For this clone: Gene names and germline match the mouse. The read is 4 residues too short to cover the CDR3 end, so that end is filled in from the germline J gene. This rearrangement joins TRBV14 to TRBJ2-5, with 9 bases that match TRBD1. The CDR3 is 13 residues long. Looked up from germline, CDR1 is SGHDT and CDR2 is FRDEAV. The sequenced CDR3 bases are TGTGCCAGCAGCCGGGACAGGGAAGAC. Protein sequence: CASSRDRED. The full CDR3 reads CASSRDREDTQYF.

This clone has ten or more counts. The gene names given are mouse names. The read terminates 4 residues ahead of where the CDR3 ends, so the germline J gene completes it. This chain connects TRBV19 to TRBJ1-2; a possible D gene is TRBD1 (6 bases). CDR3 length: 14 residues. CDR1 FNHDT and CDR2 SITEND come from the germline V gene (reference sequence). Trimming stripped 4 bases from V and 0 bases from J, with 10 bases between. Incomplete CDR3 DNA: TGTGCCAGCAGTCGGGACACCGCAAACTCC. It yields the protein CASSRDTANS. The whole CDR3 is CASSRDTANSDYTF. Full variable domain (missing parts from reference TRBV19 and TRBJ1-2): GGIITQTPKFLIGQEGQKLTLKCQQNFNHDTMYWYRQDSGKGLRLIYYSITENDLQKGDLSEGYDASREKKSSFSLTVTSAQKNEMAVFLCASSRDTANSDYTFGSGTRLLVI.

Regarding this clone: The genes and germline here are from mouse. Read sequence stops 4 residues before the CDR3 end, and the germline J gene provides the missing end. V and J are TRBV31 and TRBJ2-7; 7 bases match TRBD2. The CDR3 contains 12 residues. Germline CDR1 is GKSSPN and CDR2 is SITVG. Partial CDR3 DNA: TGTGCCTGGAGTTGGGGGGTGTAT. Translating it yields CAWSWGVY. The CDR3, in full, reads CAWSWGVYEQYF.